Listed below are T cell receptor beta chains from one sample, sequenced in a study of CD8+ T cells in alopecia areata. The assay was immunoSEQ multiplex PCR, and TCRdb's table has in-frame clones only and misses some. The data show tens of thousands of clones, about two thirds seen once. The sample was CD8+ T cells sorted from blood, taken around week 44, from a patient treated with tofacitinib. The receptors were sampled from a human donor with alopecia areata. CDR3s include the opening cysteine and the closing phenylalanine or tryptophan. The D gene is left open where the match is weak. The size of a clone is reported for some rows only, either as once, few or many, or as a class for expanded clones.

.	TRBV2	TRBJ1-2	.	TGTGCCAGCGTCATAGGACTGGGCCCCTATGGCTACACCTTC	CASVIGLGPYGYTF
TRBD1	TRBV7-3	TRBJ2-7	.	TGTGCCAGCAGCTTGAGGGACAGGGGGCCCTACGAGCAGTACTTC	CASSLRDRGPYEQYF
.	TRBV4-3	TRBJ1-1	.	TGCGCCAGCAGCCAAGATCAAGGGGTGTCGGCTGAAGCTTTCTTT	CASSQDQGVSAEAFF
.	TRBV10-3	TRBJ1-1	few	TGTGCCATCAGTGATGGGGACCAGGGGACTGAAGCTTTCTTT	CAISDGDQGTEAFF
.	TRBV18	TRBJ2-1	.	TGTGCCAGCTCACCCACGAAGGGGCACAATGAGCAGTTCTTC	CASSPTKGHNEQFF
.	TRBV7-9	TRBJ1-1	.	TGTGCCAGCAGCTTAGGGGCGGCGAACACTGAAGCTTTCTTT	CASSLGAANTEAFF
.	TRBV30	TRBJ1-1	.	TGTGCCTGGGCCCGGGGGAATGGGGGCACTGAAGCTTTCTTT	CAWARGNGGTEAFF
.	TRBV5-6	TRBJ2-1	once	TGTGCCAGCAGCAGGACCCGGGACTACAATGAGCAGTTCTTC	CASSRTRDYNEQFF
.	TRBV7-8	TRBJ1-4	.	TGTGCCAGCAGCTTAGTGTCCGGGAATGACGAAAAACTGTTTTTT	CASSLVSGNDEKLFF
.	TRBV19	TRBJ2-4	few	TGTGCCAGTAGTATCCCCTTGGGACAAATGAAAAACATTCAGTACTTC	CASSIPLGQMKNIQYF
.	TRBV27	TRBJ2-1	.	TGTGCCAGCAGTCCGCAAAGCCGACTTGATGAGCAGTTCTTC	CASSPQSRLDEQFF
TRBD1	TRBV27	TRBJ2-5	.	TGTGCCAGCGGATCGACAGGGCCTGGCCGCGAGACCCAGTACTTC	CASGSTGPGRETQYF
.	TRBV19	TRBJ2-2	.	TGTGCCAGTAGTATCTCGGGGGCAACCGGGGAGCTGTTTTTT	CASSISGATGELFF
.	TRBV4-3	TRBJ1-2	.	TGCGCCAGCAGCCAAGACAGGAACGGCGACTATGGCTACACCTTC	CASSQDRNGDYGYTF
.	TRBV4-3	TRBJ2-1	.	TGCGCCAGCAGCCAAGATTGGAACCCCGGCTCCTACAATGAGCAGTTCTTC	CASSQDWNPGSYNEQFF
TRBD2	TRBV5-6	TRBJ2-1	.	TGTGCCAGCAGCGCGGAACTAGCGGAGCAGTTCTTC	CASSAELAEQFF
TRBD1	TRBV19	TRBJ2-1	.	TGTGCCAGTAGTATGACAGGGACCCATGAGCAGTTCTTC	CASSMTGTHEQFF
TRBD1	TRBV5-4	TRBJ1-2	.	TGTGCCGGTACAGGGGGCGCAGGTGGCTACACCTTC	CAGTGGAGGYTF
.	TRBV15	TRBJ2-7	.	TGTGCCACCAGCAGAGATGAGGGTCCTGTTGAGCAGTACTTC	CATSRDEGPVEQYF
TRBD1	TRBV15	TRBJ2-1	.	TGTGCCACCAGCAGAGTTGGGACAGGTCACCTTTCCTACAATGAGCAGTTCTTC	CATSRVGTGHLSYNEQFF
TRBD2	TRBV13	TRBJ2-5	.	TGTGCCAGCAGATTAACTAGCGGACAAGAGACCCAGTACTTC	CASRLTSGQETQYF
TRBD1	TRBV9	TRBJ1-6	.	TGTGCCAGCAGCGCCGGGACAGATAATAATTCACCCCTCCACTTT	CASSAGTDNNSPLHF
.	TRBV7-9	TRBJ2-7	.	TGTGCCACCTCCGTCGGGGGAGGCGAGCAGTACTTC	CATSVGGGEQYF
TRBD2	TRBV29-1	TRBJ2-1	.	TGCAGCGCATTAGCGGGGGGGCTCTACAATGAGCAGTTCTTC	CSALAGGLYNEQFF
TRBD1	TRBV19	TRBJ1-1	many	TGTGCCAGTATCGAGACAGGGAACCCGAACACTGAAGCTTTCTTT	CASIETGNPNTEAFF
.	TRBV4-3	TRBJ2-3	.	TGCGCCAGCAGCCAAGAGAGGGCAGATACGCAGTATTTT	CASSQERADTQYF
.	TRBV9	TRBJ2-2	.	TGTGCCAGCAGCGTTTCACGGGCGACCGGGGAGCTGTTTTTT	CASSVSRATGELFF
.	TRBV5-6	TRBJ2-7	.	TGTGCCAGCAGCCCGGGGGGACAGCGCGAGCAGTACTTC	CASSPGGQREQYF
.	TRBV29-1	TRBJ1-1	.	TGCAGCGGCACAGGGCACACTGAAGCTTTCTTT	CSGTGHTEAFF
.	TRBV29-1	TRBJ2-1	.	TGCAGCGTTATCGGGGGTCTTTCCTACAATGAGCAGTTCTTC	CSVIGGLSYNEQFF
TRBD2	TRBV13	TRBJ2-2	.	TGTGCCAGCAGTCCCGCGGGGGGCAGAGGCACCGGGGAGCTGTTTTTT	CASSPAGGRGTGELFF
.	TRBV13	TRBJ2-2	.	TGTGCCAGCAGCTTTGCAAGCGAGTTCGCGAACACCGGGGAGCTGTTTTTT	CASSFASEFANTGELFF
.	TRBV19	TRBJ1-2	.	TGTGCCAGTAGCTGGGAACAGAACTATGGCTACACCTTC	CASSWEQNYGYTF
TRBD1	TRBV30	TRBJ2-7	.	TGTGCCTGGAGTCGGGACAGTTTTTACGAGCAGTACTTC	CAWSRDSFYEQYF
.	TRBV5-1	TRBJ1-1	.	TGCGCCAGCAGCTTGGCTCAGGGGATGAACACTGAAGCTTTCTTT	CASSLAQGMNTEAFF
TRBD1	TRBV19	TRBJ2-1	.	TGTGCCAGTAGTAAACAGGGGGTTTCCTACAATGAGCAGTTCTTC	CASSKQGVSYNEQFF
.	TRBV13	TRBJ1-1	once	TGTGCCAGCAGCTTACTCGCTTCCACCAGCACTGAAGCTTTCTTT	CASSLLASTSTEAFF
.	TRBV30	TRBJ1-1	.	TGTGCCTGGGGGGGAGGAGGTGGCACTGAAGCTTTCTTT	CAWGGGGGTEAFF
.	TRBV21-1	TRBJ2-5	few	TGTGCCAGCACTCCAGGGGAGACCCAGTACTTC	CASTPGETQYF
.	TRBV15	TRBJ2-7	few	TGTGCCACCAGCGAGAGGACAGACTACGAGCAGTACTTC	CATSERTDYEQYF
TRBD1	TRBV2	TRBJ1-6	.	TGTGCCAGCAGTGACGGGGACAGGGTCATTCCACCCCTCCACTTT	CASSDGDRVIPPLHF
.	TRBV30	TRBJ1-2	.	TGTGCCTGGAGTGGGGCAGACTATGGCTACACCTTC	CAWSGADYGYTF
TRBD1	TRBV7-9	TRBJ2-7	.	TGTGCCAGCAGCTTTTTGGCCGGTGGGGGACAGTCCTACGAGCAGTACTTC	CASSFLAGGGQSYEQYF
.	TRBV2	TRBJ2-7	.	TGTGCCAGCAGAACAGGTAATGGTGGCTACGAGCAGTACTTC	CASRTGNGGYEQYF
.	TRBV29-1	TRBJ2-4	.	TGCAGCGTGGACAGTTCGAACATTCAGTACTTC	CSVDSSNIQYF